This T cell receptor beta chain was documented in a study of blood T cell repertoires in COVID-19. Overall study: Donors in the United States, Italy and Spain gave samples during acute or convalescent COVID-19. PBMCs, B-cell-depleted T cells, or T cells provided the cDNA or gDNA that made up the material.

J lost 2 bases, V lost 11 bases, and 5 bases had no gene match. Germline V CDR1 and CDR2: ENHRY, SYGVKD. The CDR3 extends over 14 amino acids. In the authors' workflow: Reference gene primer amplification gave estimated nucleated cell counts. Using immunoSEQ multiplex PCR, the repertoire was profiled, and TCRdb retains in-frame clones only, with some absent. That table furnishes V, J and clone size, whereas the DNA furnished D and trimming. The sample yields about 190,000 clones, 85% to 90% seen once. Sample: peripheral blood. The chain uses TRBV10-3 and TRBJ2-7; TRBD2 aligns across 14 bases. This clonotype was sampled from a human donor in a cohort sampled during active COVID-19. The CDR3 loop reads CASGLAGATYEQYF. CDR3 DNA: TGTGCCTCGGGACTAGCGGGGGCAACCTACGAGCAGTACTTC.